Sequencing of this TCR beta chain was carried out in a study of cytomegalovirus exposure and HLA in healthy donors. Deletions cut 2 bases from V and 4 bases from J, with 15 bases between. The V gene's germline CDR1 is MNHEY and CDR2 SVGAGI. The CDR3 has 15 amino acids. The PCR made use of 60 Vbeta and 13 Jbeta primers. Data came from immunoSEQ multiplex PCR; TCRdb stores just in-frame clones and leaves some out. The sample data list about 60,000 clones. The rearrangement links TRBV6-5 to TRBJ2-7, with TRBD1 as a possible D gene (6 bases). The sample was PBMCs. This receptor was obtained from a man in his forties or fifties in good health and CMV-seropositive. In DNA form, the CDR3 reads TGTGCCAGCAGTTACGCGGCAGGGGTGGGGTACGAGCAGTACTTC. Its protein is CASSYAAGVGYEQYF.